A selection of T cell receptor beta chains follows, all from one sample in a study of shared clonotypes between healthy human individuals. Assay used: immunoSEQ multiplex PCR; TCRdb lists only in-frame clones, some missing. Among more than 2 million clones, around 95% were seen once, and the ten largest hold approximately 0.13%. What was sequenced was naive CD4+ T cells sorted from blood. The receptors derive from a man between 18 and 29 years old in good health. CDR3s include the opening cysteine and the closing phenylalanine or tryptophan.

v_call	cdr3_length	cdr3_aa
TRBV10-3	15	CASSGKGSGTGELFF
TRBV30	12	CAWSPTDGELFF
TRBV5-4	14	CASSPVRGAYEQYF
TRBV7-2	15	CASSFQGKDTDTQYF
TRBV6-1	15	CASSEIGVAKNIQYF
TRBV11-1	14	CASSSRDNENIQYF
TRBV6-5	13	CASKARGYETQYF
TRBV6-5	15	CASSSTGTRTDTQYF
TRBV30	18	CAWSVKGPGQYSNQPQHF
TRBV5-1	13	CASRNTGVDTQYF
TRBV2	13	CASSVQGQETQYF
TRBV5-6	15	CASSWLGQGAYEQYF
TRBV2	16	CASRASGRQGAGELFF
TRBV2	13	CASSPGTFETQYF
TRBV27	14	CASSLEWGNSPLHF
TRBV4-1	15	CASSPGTEPYYEQYF
TRBV5-1	19	CASPSPGPNDRVLGTEAFF